This T cell receptor (beta chain) was sequenced during a study of cytomegalovirus exposure and HLA in healthy donors. Broader study findings: Most TCR sequences were rare, but some public TCRs occurred in many donors. TCR clusters originating in the first cohort tended to co-occur in the roughly 120 validation repertoires, according to a later analysis.

On this clone itself: Its antigen is unknown.

TCRdb keeps only in-frame clones here, not all; method: immunoSEQ multiplex PCR. The sample lists hundreds of thousands of clones, 87% seen once, with around 11% in the top ten. The specimen was PBMCs. This clonotype was obtained from a man in his late teens or twenties in good health and CMV-seropositive.

The CDR3 loop is CASSFPGGNYYEQYF. CDR3 in DNA: TGTGCCAGCAGCTTTCCGGGGGGGAACTACTACGAGCAGTACTTC. The chain couples TRBV5-6 to TRBJ2-7; 8 bases match TRBD2. CDR1 is SGHDT, CDR2 YYEEEE, per germline. V gave up 2 bases and J gave up 3 bases; unmatched junction bases: 7. The CDR3 covers 15 residues.